This T cell receptor (beta chain) was sequenced for a study of T cell clusters in autoimmune cytopenias (dated by TCRdb to about 2019). Notes on the research overall: Among healthy donor controls, the mean age was around 55 years, the median age was around 61 years, and about 55% of the 43 were female. TRB sequencing reached a median depth of approximately 50,000 reads per sample and yielded a median of about 2,500 distinct TRB clonotypes per sample. TRB and IGH repertoires from peripheral blood were sequenced in autoimmune cytopenia patients at active disease and during treatment follow-up, with healthy, CLL and autoimmune hepatitis controls included alongside. The goal of the study was to find out whether patients with autoimmune cytopenia have a disease-specific immune repertoire signature that could be used as a blood-based biomarker. For primary cytopenia, 25 to 30 age-matched healthy donors were used as controls, and for secondary cytopenia, around 15 age-matched CLL patients were used as controls. The comparison group for autoimmune hepatitis repertoires was about 20 healthy donors matched for age and sex.

Its frequency places this clonotype as medium-sized (0.01 to 0.1%); no count is recorded. It lacks a known antigen. TRB rearrangements were amplified by multiplex PCR following a touch-down protocol, with the TRB-A and TRB-B primer pools mixed in one tube. Illumina adapters and sample indices were added to the amplicons through two consecutive PCR reactions performed with Phusion HS II polymerase. The amplicons were purified from gel with the NucleoSpin Gel and PCR Clean-up kit, after which the amplicons were quantified by Qubit and checked for quality on an Agilent 2100 Bioanalyzer. Sequencing of the libraries was done on an Illumina MiSeq with 600-cycle, single-indexed, paired-end runs. For the original study's pipeline: Alignment and assembly of TRB reads were performed with MiXCR version 2.1.12 and the default MiXCR reference library. A clone was defined by each unique CDR3 nucleotide sequence, and the analysis included only productive sequences with two or more reads. Alpha-parameterized diversity profiles (alpha 0 to 5), including the Shannon (alpha 1) and Simpson (alpha 2) indices, were computed with an R script to assess repertoire diversity. Combinatorial TRB VJ usage was calculated with the tcR package and was compared between cohorts by principal component analysis performed with ade4. GLIPH clustering of TCRbeta CDR3s was carried out on cohort pairs matched by age and read depth, and cluster frequencies were compared by Wilcoxon test. After reprocessing by TCRdb, each CDR3 protein sequence is one entry, and no DNA is given. The V and J calls shown here were made by TCRdb, not taken from the authors' results. The sample's own table lists some 6,200 distinct CDR3 sequences. The ten largest clones capture 20% to 25% of the sample.

For each sample, TRB amplification used about 0.25 ug of peripheral blood genomic DNA, equal to roughly 38,000 genome equivalents. Reading the germline V gene (reference sequence) gives CDR1 SGHKS and CDR2 YYEKEE. The CDR3, cysteine through phenylalanine, is 16 amino acids long. Only the protein is available. What the authors observed across the whole study: Shifts in the TRB repertoire, including less even repertoires in secondary cytopenia and CLL, were mostly a reflection of lymphoma bias and not of autoimmunity. Almost three-fold more exclusive TRB clusters were observed in healthy donors than in active autoimmune hepatitis patients, consistent with an autoimmunity-wide signature. In the comparison of secondary cytopenia with CLL, the cluster-lack signature was not observed, apparently because the dominant lymphoma-associated repertoire masked the signature. GLIPH suggested that primary autoimmune cytopenia patients lacked physiological T cell clusters: 55 or so clusters were exclusive to healthy donors versus approximately 17 exclusive to patients. The T cell clusters were defined only in silico, and the functional role of the clusters was left to be validated experimentally.

These records were also assigned to another study, of T cell repertoires in aging, cancer and after chemotherapy. Drawing on the second study: Six donor age groups were covered, ranging from 30 or younger up to 70 or older, and each group contained at least three individuals. TCR repertoires from healthy donor controls were recorded over periods of several months to years and showed clear clonal overlap between repeated samplings. The full dataset contained millions of TCR reads. Compared with age-matched healthy donors, untreated patients with either hematological or solid cancers had significantly lower TCR diversity in the blood along with higher clonality. In healthy donors, the drop in TCR diversity with age came mainly from a loss of richness, whereas in cancer patients a loss of evenness also played a part. An increase in median generation probability over the chemotherapy interval was observed in both cancer cohorts, suggesting that the repertoire was reconstituted through rebound thymic output. According to the authors, the repertoire data do not allow conclusions to be drawn about immunological memory after chemotherapy. Peripheral blood TCR beta repertoires from healthy donors and cancer patients were profiled to examine immunoaging and T cell reconstitution after chemotherapy. Alongside about 97 healthy donors serving as a reference group, the cohort included over 200 cancer patients, of whom roughly 90 had hematological cancers and 110 to 140 had solid cancers. MiXCR versions 2.12 and 3.0.5 were used to process the TRB sequences. Repertoire metrics included Shannon diversity, evenness, clonality (one minus evenness), and alpha-parameterized diversity profiles from alpha 0 to 5. Generation probabilities of clones in paired pre- and post-chemotherapy samples were computed with the IGoR algorithm.

The receptor's source is a human donor in good health. The V and J genes are TRBV5-5 and TRBJ2-3; TCRdb selects TRBD2, and the lack of DNA leaves this call unchecked. The specimen was peripheral blood. This receptor carries the CDR3 CASSLGLAGRTDTQYF.